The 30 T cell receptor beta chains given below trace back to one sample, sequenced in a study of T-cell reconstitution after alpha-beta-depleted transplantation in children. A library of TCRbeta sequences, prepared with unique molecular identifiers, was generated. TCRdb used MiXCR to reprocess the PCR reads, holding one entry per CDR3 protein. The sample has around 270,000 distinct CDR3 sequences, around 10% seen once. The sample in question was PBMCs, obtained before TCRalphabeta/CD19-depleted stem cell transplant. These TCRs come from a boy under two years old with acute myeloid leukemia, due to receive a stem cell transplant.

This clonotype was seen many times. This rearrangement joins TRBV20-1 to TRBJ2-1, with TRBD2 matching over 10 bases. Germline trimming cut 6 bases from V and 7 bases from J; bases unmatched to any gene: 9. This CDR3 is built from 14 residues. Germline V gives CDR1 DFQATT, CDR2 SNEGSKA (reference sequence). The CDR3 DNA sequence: TGCAGTGCCAGGAGCGGGGGGGCCAGAAATGAGCAGTTCTTC. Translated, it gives CSARSGGARNEQFF.

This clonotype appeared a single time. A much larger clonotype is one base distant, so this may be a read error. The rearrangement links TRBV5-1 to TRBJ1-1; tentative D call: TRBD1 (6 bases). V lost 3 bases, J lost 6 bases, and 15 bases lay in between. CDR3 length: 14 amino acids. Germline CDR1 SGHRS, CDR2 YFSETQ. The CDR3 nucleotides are TGCGCCAGCAGCTGGGAAACAGGGACCTCTGAAGCTTTCTTT. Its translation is CASSWETGTSEAFF.

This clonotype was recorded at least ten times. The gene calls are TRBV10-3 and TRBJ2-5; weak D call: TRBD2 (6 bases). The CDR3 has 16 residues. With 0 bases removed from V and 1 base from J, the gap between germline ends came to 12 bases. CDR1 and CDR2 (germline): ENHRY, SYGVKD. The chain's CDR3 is CAISESIGGRQETQYF. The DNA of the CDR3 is TGTGCCATCAGTGAGTCGATCGGGGGACGCCAAGAGACCCAGTACTTC.

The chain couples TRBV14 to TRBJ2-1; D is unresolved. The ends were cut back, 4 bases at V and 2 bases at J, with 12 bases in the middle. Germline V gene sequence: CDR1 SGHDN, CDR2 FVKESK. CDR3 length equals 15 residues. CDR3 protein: CASSPFSLPYNEQFF. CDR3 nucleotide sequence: TGTGCCAGCAGCCCATTTAGTCTCCCCTACAATGAGCAGTTCTTC.

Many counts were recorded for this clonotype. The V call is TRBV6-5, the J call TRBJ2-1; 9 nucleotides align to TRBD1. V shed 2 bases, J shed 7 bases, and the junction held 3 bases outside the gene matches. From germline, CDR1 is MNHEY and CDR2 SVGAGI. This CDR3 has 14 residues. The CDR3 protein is CASSYPGQGNEQFF. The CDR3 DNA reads TGTGCCAGCAGTTACCCTGGACAGGGGAATGAGCAGTTCTTC.

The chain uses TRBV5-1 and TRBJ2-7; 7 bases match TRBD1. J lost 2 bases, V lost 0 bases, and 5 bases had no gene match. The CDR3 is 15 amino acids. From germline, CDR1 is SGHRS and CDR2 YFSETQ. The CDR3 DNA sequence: TGCGCCAGCAGCTTGGAGGGGGCGCAGACCTACGAGCAGTACTTC. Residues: CASSLEGAQTYEQYF.

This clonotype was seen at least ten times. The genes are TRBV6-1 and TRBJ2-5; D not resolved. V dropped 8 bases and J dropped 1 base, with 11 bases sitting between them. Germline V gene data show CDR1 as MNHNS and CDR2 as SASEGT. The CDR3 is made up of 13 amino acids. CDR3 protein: CASGWTIQETQYF. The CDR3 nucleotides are TGTGCCAGCGGATGGACGATCCAAGAGACCCAGTACTTC.

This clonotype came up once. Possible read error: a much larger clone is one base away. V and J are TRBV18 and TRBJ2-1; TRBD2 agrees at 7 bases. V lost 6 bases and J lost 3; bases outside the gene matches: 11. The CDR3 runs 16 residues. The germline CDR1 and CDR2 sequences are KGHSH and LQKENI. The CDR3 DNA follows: TGTGCCAGCTCTCCCCTGTACCTAGCGGTCTACAATGAGCAGTTCTTC. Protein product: CASSPLYLAVYNEQFF.

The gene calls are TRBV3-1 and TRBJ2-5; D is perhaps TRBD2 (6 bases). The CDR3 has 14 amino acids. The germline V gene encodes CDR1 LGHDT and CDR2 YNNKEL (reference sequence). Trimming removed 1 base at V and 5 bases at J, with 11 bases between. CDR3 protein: CASSQAGVWETQYF. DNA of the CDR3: TGTGCCAGCAGCCAAGCGGGGGTTTGGGAGACCCAGTACTTC.

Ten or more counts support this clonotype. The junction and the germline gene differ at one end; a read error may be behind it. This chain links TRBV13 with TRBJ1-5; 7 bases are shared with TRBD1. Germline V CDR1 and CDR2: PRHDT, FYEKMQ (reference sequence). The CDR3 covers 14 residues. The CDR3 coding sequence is TGTGCCAGCAGCCTAGGGGGCAGGGACCAGCCCCAGCATTTT. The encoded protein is CASSLGGRDQPQHF.

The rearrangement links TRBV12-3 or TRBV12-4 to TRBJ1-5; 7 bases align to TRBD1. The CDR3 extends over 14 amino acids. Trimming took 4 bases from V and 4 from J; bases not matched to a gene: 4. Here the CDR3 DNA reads TGTGCCAGCAGTTCGACCAGGGGGAATCAGCCCCAGCATTTT. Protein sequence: CASSSTRGNQPQHF.

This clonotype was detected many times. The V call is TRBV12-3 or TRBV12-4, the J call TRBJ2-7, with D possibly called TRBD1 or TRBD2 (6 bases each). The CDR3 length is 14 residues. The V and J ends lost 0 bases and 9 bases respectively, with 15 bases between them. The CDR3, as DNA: TGTGCCAGCAGTTTAGCGGGGGGCCCACTTGGGCAGTACTTC. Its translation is CASSLAGGPLGQYF.

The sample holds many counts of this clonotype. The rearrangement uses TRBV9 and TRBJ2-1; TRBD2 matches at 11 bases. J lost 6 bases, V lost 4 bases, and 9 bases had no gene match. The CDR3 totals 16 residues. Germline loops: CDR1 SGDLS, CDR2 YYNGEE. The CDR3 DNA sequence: TGTGCCAGCAGCCCCGGACTAGCGGGCGTAGTCAATGAGCAGTTCTTC. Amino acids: CASSPGLAGVVNEQFF.

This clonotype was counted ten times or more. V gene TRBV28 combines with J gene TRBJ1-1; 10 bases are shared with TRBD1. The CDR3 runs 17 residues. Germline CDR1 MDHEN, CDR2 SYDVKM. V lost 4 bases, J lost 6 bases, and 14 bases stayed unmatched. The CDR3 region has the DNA TGTGCCAGCAGTTACGCGAGCGGGACAGGGGCCAAGGCTGAAGCTTTCTTT. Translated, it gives CASSYASGTGAKAEAFF.

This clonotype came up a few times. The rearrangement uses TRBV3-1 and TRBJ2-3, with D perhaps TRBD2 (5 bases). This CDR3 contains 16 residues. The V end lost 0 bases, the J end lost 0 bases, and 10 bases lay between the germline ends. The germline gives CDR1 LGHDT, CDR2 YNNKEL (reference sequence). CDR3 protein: CASSQDPASSTDTQYF. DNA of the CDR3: TGTGCCAGCAGCCAAGATCCAGCTAGCAGCACAGATACGCAGTATTTT.

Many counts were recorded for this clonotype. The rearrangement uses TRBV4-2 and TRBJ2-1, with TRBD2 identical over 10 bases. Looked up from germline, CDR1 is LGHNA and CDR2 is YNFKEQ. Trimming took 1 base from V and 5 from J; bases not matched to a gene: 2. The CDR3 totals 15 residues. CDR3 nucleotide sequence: TGTGCCAGCAGCCAAGTAAGCGGGGGGGACAATGAGCAGTTCTTC. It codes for CASSQVSGGDNEQFF.

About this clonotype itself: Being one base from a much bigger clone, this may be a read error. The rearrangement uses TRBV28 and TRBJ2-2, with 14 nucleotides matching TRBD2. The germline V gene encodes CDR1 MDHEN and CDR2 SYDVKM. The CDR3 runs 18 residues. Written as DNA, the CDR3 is TGTCCCAGCAGTTTTGTATCCTCCGGACTAGCGGGAGGAGGGGAGCTGTTTTTT. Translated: CPSSFVSSGLAGGGELFF.

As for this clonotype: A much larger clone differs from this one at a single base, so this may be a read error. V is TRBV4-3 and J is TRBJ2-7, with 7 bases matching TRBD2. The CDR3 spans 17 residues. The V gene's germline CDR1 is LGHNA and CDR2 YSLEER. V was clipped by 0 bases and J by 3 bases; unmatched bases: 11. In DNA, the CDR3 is TGCGCCAGCAGCCAAGATTGGGGGGGAGGGCGAATCTACGAGCAGTACTTC. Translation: CASSQDWGGGRIYEQYF.

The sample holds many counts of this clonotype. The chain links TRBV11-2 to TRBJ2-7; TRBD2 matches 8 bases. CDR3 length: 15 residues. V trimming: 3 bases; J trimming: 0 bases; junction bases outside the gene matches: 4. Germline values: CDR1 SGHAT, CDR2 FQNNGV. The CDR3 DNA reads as TGTGCCAGCAGCTTTAGCGGGATGAGCTCCTACGAGCAGTACTTC. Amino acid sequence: CASSFSGMSSYEQYF.

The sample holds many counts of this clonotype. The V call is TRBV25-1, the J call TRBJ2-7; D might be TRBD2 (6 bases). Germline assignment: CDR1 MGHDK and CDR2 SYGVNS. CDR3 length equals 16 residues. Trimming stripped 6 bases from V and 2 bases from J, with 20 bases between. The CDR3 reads CASRGGKLSNTYEQYF. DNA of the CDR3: TGTGCCAGCAGGGGAGGAAAACTAAGCAATACCTACGAGCAGTACTTC.

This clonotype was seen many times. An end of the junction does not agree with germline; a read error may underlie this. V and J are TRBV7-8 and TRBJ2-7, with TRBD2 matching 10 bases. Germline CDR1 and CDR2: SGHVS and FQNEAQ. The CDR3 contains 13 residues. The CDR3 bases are TGTGCCAGCAGCTCAGGACTAGCGGTTGACGCGGACTTC. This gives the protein CASSSGLAVDADF.

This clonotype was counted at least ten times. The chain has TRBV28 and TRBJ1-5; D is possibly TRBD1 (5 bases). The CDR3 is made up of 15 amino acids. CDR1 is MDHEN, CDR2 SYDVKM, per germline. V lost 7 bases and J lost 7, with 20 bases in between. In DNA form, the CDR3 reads TGTGCCAGCAAGACTTGGCAGGCGGGGACGCAGCCCCAGCATTTT. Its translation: CASKTWQAGTQPQHF.

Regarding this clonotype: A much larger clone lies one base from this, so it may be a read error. In DNA form, the CDR3 reads TGTGCCAGCAGTCTAGGGGGCTACCTTGCGAACACCGGGGAGGTGTTTTTT. Its translation: CASSLGGYLANTGEVFF. V usage is TRBV12-3 or TRBV12-4 and J usage is TRBJ2-2, with D possibly matching TRBD1 (7 bases). The CDR3 runs 17 residues.

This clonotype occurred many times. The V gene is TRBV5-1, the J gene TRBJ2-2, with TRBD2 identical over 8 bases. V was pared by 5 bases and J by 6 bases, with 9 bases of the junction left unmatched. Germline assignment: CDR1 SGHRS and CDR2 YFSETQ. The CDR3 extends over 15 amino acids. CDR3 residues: CASRPGLGLAGELFF. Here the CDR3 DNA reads TGCGCCAGCAGACCGGGACTAGGCCTGGCCGGGGAGCTGTTTTTT.

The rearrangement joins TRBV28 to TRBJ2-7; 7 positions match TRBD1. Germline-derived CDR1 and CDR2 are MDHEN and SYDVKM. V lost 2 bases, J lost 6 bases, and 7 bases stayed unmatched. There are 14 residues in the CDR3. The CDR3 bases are TGTGCCAGCAGTTTACCGACAGGGCCTAGCGAGCAGTACTTC. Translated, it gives CASSLPTGPSEQYF. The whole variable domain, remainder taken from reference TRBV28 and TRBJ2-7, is DVKVTQSSRYLVKRTGEKVFLECVQDMDHENMFWYRQDPGLGLRLIYFSYDVKMKEKGDIPEGYSVSREKKERFSLILESASTNQTSMYLCASSLPTGPSEQYFGPGTRLTVT.

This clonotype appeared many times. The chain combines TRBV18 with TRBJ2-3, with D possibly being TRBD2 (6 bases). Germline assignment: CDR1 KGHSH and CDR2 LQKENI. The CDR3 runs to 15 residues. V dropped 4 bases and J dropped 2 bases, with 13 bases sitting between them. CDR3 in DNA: TGTGCCAGCTCACATGCGGGGTCCTCCACAGATACGCAGTATTTT. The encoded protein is CASSHAGSSTDTQYF.

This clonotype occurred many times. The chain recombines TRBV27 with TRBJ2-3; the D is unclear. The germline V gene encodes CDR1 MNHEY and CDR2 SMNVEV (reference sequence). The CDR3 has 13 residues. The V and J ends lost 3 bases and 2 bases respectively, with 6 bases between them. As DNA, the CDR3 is TGTGCCAGCAGTTTCGCAATCACAGATACGCAGTATTTT. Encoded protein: CASSFAITDTQYF.

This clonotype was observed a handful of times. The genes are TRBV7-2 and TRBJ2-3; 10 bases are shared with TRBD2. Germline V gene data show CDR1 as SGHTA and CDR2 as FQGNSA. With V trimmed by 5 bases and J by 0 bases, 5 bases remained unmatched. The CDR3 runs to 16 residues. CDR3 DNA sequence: TGTGCCAGCAGCACTAGCGGGGTTTCTAGCACAGATACGCAGTATTTT. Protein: CASSTSGVSSTDTQYF. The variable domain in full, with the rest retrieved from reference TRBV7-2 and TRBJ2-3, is GAGVSQSPSNKVTEKGKDVELRCDPISGHTALYWYRQSLGQGLEFLIYFQGNSAPDKSGLPSDRFSAERTGGSVSTLTIQRTQQEDSAVYLCASSTSGVSSTDTQYFGPGTRLTVL.

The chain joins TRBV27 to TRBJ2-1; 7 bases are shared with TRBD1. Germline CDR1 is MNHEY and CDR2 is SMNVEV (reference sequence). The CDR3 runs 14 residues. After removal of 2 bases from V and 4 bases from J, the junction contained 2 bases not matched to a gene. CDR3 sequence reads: CASSLIQGYNEQFF. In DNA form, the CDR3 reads TGTGCCAGCAGTTTAATACAGGGGTACAATGAGCAGTTCTTC.

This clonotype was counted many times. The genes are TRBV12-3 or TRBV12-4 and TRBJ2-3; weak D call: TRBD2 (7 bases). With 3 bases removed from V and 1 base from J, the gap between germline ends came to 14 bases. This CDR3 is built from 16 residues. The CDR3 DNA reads TGTGCCAGCAGTTTCGGTGGGCGGGGGCGCACAGATACGCAGTATTTT. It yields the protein CASSFGGRGRTDTQYF.